One and the same sample provided the 28 T cell receptor beta chains below, sequenced in a study of blood T cells in healthy people across ages. A second PCR, run for roughly 7 to 12 cycles, used a sample-barcoded 5' primer plus a J-beta primer mix. TCRdb analysed the 5' RACE reads with MiXCR anew, one entry per CDR3 protein. This sample has about 650,000 distinct CDR3 sequences, with about 30% found just once. The sample taken for sequencing was blood. The receptors shown here come from a woman aged 80 or older in good health.

This clonotype has a count of ten or more. The chain joins TRBV29-1 to TRBJ2-7, with no clear D. The CDR3 length is 12 residues. Germline V lookup: CDR1 SQVTM, CDR2 ANQGSEA. V lost 5 bases and J lost 2, with 10 bases in between. This CDR3 reads CSVRTRTYEQYF. The CDR3 region has the DNA TGCAGCGTTCGAACACGAACCTACGAGCAGTACTTC.

The table lists this clonotype with many counts. CDR3 residues: CASSVSFNQPQHF. CDR3 DNA sequence: TGTGCCAGCAGTGTAAGCTTCAATCAGCCCCAGCATTTT. The V and J genes are TRBV6-4 and TRBJ1-5; D is uncertain. Germline CDR1 is MRHNA and CDR2 is SNTAGT. The V gene lost 4 bases and the J gene lost 3 bases, with 7 bases spanning the gap. The CDR3 sequence is 13 residues long.

Points on this clonotype: At one end, the junction sequence differs from germline, possibly due to a read error. The V gene is TRBV7-2, the J gene TRBJ2-1; D perhaps matches TRBD2 (5 bases). Germline CDR1 reads SGHTA; CDR2 reads FQGNSA. The length of the CDR3 is 16 residues. CDR3 residues: CVSSLASSGAYNEQFF. As DNA, the CDR3 is TGTGTCAGCAGCTTAGCTTCCTCCGGGGCCTACAATGAGCAGTTCTTC. Based on the CDR3 plus reference TRBV7-2 and TRBJ2-1, the full variable domain is GAGVSQSPSNKVTEKGKDVELRCDPISGHTALYWYRQSLGQGLEFLIYFQGNSAPDKSGLPSDRFSAERTGGSVSTLTIQRTQQEDSAVYLCVSSLASSGAYNEQFFGPGTRLTVL.

At least ten counts were recorded for this clonotype. J is TRBJ2-4 and V is TRBV3-1; 8 nucleotides match TRBD1. Trimming cost V 1 base and J 4 bases; bases outside gene matches: 9. The length of the CDR3 is 17 residues. The germline V gene has CDR1 LGHDT and CDR2 YNNKEL (reference sequence). CDR3 sequence reads: CASSQGGQGTKKNIQYF. The CDR3, as DNA: TGTGCCAGCAGCCAAGGCGGACAGGGTACGAAAAAAAACATTCAGTACTTC.

Of note for this clonotype: Being one base from a much bigger clone, this may be a read error. The chain has TRBV27 and TRBJ1-2; 10 bases line up with TRBD1. Germline V gene lookup returns CDR1 MNHEY and CDR2 SMNVEV (reference sequence). V was pared by 5 bases and J by 1 base, with 22 bases of the junction left unmatched. This CDR3 has 21 residues. CDR3: CASSIRMGWGDRGEFNYGYTF. The CDR3 DNA is TGTGCCAGCAGTATCAGGATGGGATGGGGGGACAGGGGAGAATTTAACTATGGCTACACCTTC.

The rearrangement uses TRBV5-6 and TRBJ1-5, with D possibly TRBD1 on 6 matching bases. With 7 bases removed from V and 7 bases from J, the gap between germline ends came to 18 bases. This CDR3 has 14 residues. Germline V lookup: CDR1 SGHDT, CDR2 YYEEEE. The CDR3 nucleotides are TGTGCCAGCCTCGGGGGCGCCCCTCGGCAGCCCCAGCATTTT. Translation: CASLGGAPRQPQHF.

A word on this clonotype: This clone may be a read error of a much larger clone one base away. The gene calls are TRBV7-2 and TRBJ1-2; tentative D call: TRBD1 (5 bases). Trimming left V 1 base short and J 8 bases short, with 17 bases between. Germline V gene lookup returns CDR1 SGHTA and CDR2 FQGNSA. CDR3 size: 15 residues. The CDR3 DNA reads as TGTACCAGCAGCTTAGATTGGGCAGGGATAAGGGGCTACACCTTC. As protein: CTSSLDWAGIRGYTF.

This clonotype was seen a few times. A much larger clone is a single base away; this may be a read error. The chain links TRBV7-2 to TRBJ2-1, with 8 positions matching TRBD2. The CDR3 spans 16 residues. V shed 1 base, J shed 9 bases, and the junction held 11 bases outside the gene matches. Germline V CDR1 and CDR2: SGHTA, FQGNSA. This chain's CDR3 is CASSLDARGASSEQFF. The CDR3 nucleotides read TGTGCCAGCAGCTTAGATGCGCGGGGGGCCTCTAGTGAGCAGTTCTTC. The whole variable domain, remainder taken from reference TRBV7-2 and TRBJ2-1, is GAGVSQSPSNKVTEKGKDVELRCDPISGHTALYWYRQSLGQGLEFLIYFQGNSAPDKSGLPSDRFSAERTGGSVSTLTIQRTQQEDSAVYLCASSLDARGASSEQFFGPGTRLTVL.

On this clonotype itself: A much larger clone differs from this one at a single base, so this may be a read error. The chain joins TRBV20-1 to TRBJ2-7, with D perhaps TRBD1 (6 bases). The CDR3 is made up of 15 amino acids. CDR1 is DFQATT, CDR2 SNEGSKA, per germline (reference sequence). V lost 1 base to trimming and J lost 6 bases, with 19 bases between them. CDR3 amino acids: CSARGLTGKGTEQYF. DNA of the CDR3: TGCAGTGCTAGAGGCCTCACAGGGAAGGGAACCGAGCAGTACTTC.

Concerning this clonotype itself: It may be a read error: a sequence one base away is much more abundant. V is TRBV6-5 and J is TRBJ2-5; tentatively, D is TRBD2 (5 bases). CDR1 MNHEY and CDR2 SVGAGI come from the germline V gene. CDR3 size: 13 residues. This chain's CDR3 is CASSYGGLETQDF. The CDR3 DNA follows: TGTGCCAGCAGTTACGGCGGGTTGGAGACCCAGGACTTC.

On this clonotype itself: A much larger clone sits a single nucleotide away, making a read error possible. The chain carries TRBV2 and TRBJ1-5; the match to TRBD1 covers 7 bases. CDR3 size: 15 residues. Germline V gene data show CDR1 as SNHLY and CDR2 as FYNNEI. The CDR3 here is CACSETGVLNQPQHF. The DNA of the CDR3 is TGTGCCTGCAGCGAAACAGGGGTCCTCAATCAGCCCCAGCATTTT.

This clonotype was found many times. The chain uses TRBV5-6 and TRBJ2-5; D uncertain. V lost 0 bases and J 3 bases, leaving 3 bases between the germline ends. CDR1 is SGHDT and CDR2 is YYEEEE in the germline V gene. The length of the CDR3 is 12 residues. The CDR3 nucleotides are TGTGCCAGCAGCTTGGATAAAGAGACCCAGTACTTC. Its protein product is CASSLDKETQYF.

This clonotype has a handful of counts. This chain connects TRBV2 to TRBJ1-3; the D is unclear. The CDR3 sequence is 13 residues long. Germline CDR1 reads SNHLY; CDR2 reads FYNNEI. The germline V and J ends were trimmed by 8 bases and 1 base, with 9 bases remaining between them. For the CDR3, the DNA is TGTGCCAGCGGAGAGGTATCTGGAAACACCATATATTTT. Its translation: CASGEVSGNTIYF.

This sequence joins TRBV12-2 and TRBJ2-3; the table's D call TRBD2 went unverified against the DNA. TRBV12-2 is recorded as a pseudogene. The CDR3 runs 17 residues. CDR3 sequence (DNA): TGTGCAAGTCGCCCAAGGCTAGCGGGGGGGCCGGGCGGTACGCAGTATTTT. Its translation: CASRPRLAGGPGGTQYF.

In regard to this clonotype: A much more abundant neighbour one base away suggests this may be a read error. The J gene is TRBJ1-2, the V gene TRBV29-1; D not resolved. V lost 7 bases to trimming and J lost 1 base, with 16 bases between them. There are 14 residues in the CDR3. Germline V gene lookup returns CDR1 SQVTM and CDR2 ANQGSEA. The CDR3 protein is CSGRLPRLNYGYTF. The CDR3 DNA is TGCAGCGGGAGGTTGCCGCGCCTTAACTATGGCTACACCTTC.

The sample holds many counts of this clonotype. The chain joins TRBV18 to TRBJ1-4; 7 nucleotides align to TRBD1. Germline V gene lookup returns CDR1 KGHSH and CDR2 LQKENI. The CDR3 is made up of 14 amino acids. The ends lost 6 bases at V and 7 bases at J; junction bases unmatched: 8. The CDR3 here is CASSPTGIGEKLFF. The DNA for the CDR3 is TGTGCCAGCTCGCCGACAGGGATTGGTGAAAAACTGTTTTTT.

The chain recombines TRBV5-1 with TRBJ2-6; D uncertain. CDR3 length: 17 residues. CDR1 is SGHRS and CDR2 is YFSETQ in the germline V gene. V shed 3 bases and J shed 4 bases, with 17 bases lying between them. CDR3 sequence reads: CASSSSALLSGANVLTF. As DNA, the CDR3 is TGCGCCAGCAGCTCAAGCGCTTTGCTCTCAGGGGCCAACGTCCTGACTTTC.

This clonotype has a count of ten or more. V gene TRBV12-3 or TRBV12-4 combines with J gene TRBJ1-2; no firm D call. The CDR3 spans 13 residues. Trimming took off 6 bases at V and 6 bases at J, with 14 bases between the two ends. The CDR3 reads CASRLSGSDGYTF. In DNA, the CDR3 is TGTGCCAGCAGACTGTCGGGGTCGGATGGCTACACCTTC.

This clonotype appeared many times. The rearrangement joins TRBV9 to TRBJ2-1; D gene uncertain. This CDR3 has 13 amino acids. Germline V gene lookup returns CDR1 SGDLS and CDR2 YYNGEE. Trimming pared 0 bases from V and 3 bases from J, leaving 4 bases between. CDR3 in amino acids: CASSVGSYNEQFF. CDR3 DNA: TGTGCCAGCAGCGTAGGTAGCTACAATGAGCAGTTCTTC.

In its sample, this clonotype was seen many times. A clone one base away is much larger, so this may be a read error. The CDR3 coding sequence is TGTGCCAGCAGCTCGGACAGCTCCTACAATGAGCAGTACTTC. Translation gives CASSSDSSYNEQYF. V is TRBV7-3 and J is TRBJ2-1; D perhaps matches TRBD1 (6 bases). Gene TRBJ2-7 matches the end of the DNA better, so the J call may be wrong. The CDR3 extends over 14 amino acids. The germline CDR1 and CDR2 sequences are SGHTA and FQGTGA.

The chain employs TRBV20-1 and TRBJ1-5; D unclear. The CDR3 runs 14 residues. Germline CDR1 DFQATT, CDR2 SNEGSKA (reference sequence). Trimming took off 4 bases at V and 3 bases at J, with 13 bases between the two ends. The chain's CDR3 is CSATEGAYNQPQHF. The CDR3 bases are TGCAGTGCTACCGAGGGTGCATACAATCAGCCCCAGCATTTT.

This chain connects TRBV6-2 or TRBV6-3 to TRBJ2-1, with D perhaps TRBD2 (5 bases). V shed 8 bases and J shed 10 bases, with 21 bases lying between them. The CDR3 spans 14 residues. From germline, CDR1 is MNHEY and CDR2 SVGEGT. As DNA, the CDR3 is TGTGCCAGCTGCTTCGGACTGACCGTCATGGAGCAGTTCTTC. This codes for CASCFGLTVMEQFF.

The J gene is TRBJ2-7, the V gene TRBV7-2; TRBD2 matches 15 bases. Trimming took 5 bases from V and 1 from J; bases not matched to a gene: 3. Germline V gene data show CDR1 as SGHTA and CDR2 as FQGNSA. The CDR3 has 16 residues. The CDR3 reads CASSGGLAGGSYEQYF. The CDR3 coding sequence is TGTGCCAGCAGCGGTGGACTAGCGGGAGGGTCCTACGAGCAGTACTTC.

Many counts were recorded for this clonotype. V gene TRBV4-1 combines with J gene TRBJ2-7, with a weak D call TRBD2 (5 bases). This CDR3 is built from 18 residues. The germline V gene has CDR1 MGHRA and CDR2 YSYEKL. V was cut by 2 bases and J by 2 bases, with 22 bases left in between. The CDR3, as DNA: TGCGCCAGCAGCCAATCTCTGAGCCGGGATGGGGTCCCCTACGAGCAGTACTTC. Protein sequence: CASSQSLSRDGVPYEQYF.

The rearrangement joins TRBV2 to TRBJ1-1; TRBD1 matches at 7 bases. The CDR3 consists of 16 residues. From germline, CDR1 is SNHLY and CDR2 FYNNEI. V lost 5 bases and J lost 1; bases outside the gene matches: 10. The DNA for the CDR3 is TGTGCCAGCAGTTTGTCCGGGACAGTCCCGAACACTGAAGCTTTCTTT. Protein: CASSLSGTVPNTEAFF.

As for this clonotype: A single base separates this from a much larger clone, so it may be a read error. This chain connects TRBV6-5 to TRBJ1-6; a weak D match, TRBD1 (5 bases). This CDR3 region has 15 residues. CDR1 is MNHEY, CDR2 SVGAGI, per germline. The CDR3 coding sequence is TGTGCCAGCAGTTCCCAGGGTGCCACCAATTCACCCCCCCACTTT. Translating it yields CASSSQGATNSPPHF.

This clonotype has a handful of counts. For the CDR3, the DNA is TGCAGTGCTAGAGGGGCGGCCCTTTTGGGGGGCGCCGCTAGCACAGATACGCAGTATTTT. Its protein is CSARGAALLGGAASTDTQYF. The chain links TRBV20-1 to TRBJ2-3, with D perhaps TRBD1 or TRBD2 (6 bases each). V was clipped by 1 base and J by 0 bases, with 26 bases between them. In germline, CDR1 is DFQATT, CDR2 SNEGSKA (reference sequence). This CDR3 comprises 20 residues.

This rearrangement joins TRBV6-2 or TRBV6-3 to TRBJ1-5, with TRBD1 matching over 10 bases. Looked up from germline, CDR1 is MNHEY and CDR2 is SVGEGT. Losses at the gene ends were 4 bases for V and 1 base for J; bases not matched to a gene: 10. The CDR3 runs to 18 residues. The CDR3 region has the DNA TGTGCCAGCAGTTTCGCCTTCCCGGGACAGGGGAGCAATCAGCCCCAGCATTTT. This translates into CASSFAFPGQGSNQPQHF.